This T cell receptor (beta chain) was observed in a study of CD8+ T cells in alopecia areata. About this clone itself: The antigen is not known.

cDNA serving as the sequencing template came from extracted, reverse transcribed RNA. Sequencing was performed with immunoSEQ multiplex PCR; in TCRdb, only in-frame clones are kept and a portion is missing. The profile shows 50,000 to 70,000 clones, roughly two fifths of them singletons. The CDR3 loop spans 16 amino acids. CDR1 and CDR2 from the germline V gene are SEHNR and FQNEAQ (reference sequence). V trimming: 5 bases; J trimming: 6 bases; junction bases outside the gene matches: 10. Study findings and constraints: Possibly because of HLA-related factors, TCR sharing was less clear across patients than in mice. Higher clonality was seen in lesional scalp than in normal scalp, especially in alopecia totalis/universalis. Resident alphabeta T-cell populations of normal skin are likewise subject to sequencing in scalp samples.

Lesional scalp tissue (obtained by punch biopsy) and peripheral blood were collected from alopecia areata patients. The genes are TRBV7-9 and TRBJ2-2; 9 bases agree with TRBD2. This sequence originates from a human donor with alopecia areata. The sample consisted of NKG2D-low CD8+ T cells sorted from blood. CDR3 amino acids: CASSPAGGLFAGELFF. The CDR3 nucleotides are TGTGCCAGCAGCCCAGCGGGGGGATTGTTCGCCGGGGAGCTGTTTTTT.